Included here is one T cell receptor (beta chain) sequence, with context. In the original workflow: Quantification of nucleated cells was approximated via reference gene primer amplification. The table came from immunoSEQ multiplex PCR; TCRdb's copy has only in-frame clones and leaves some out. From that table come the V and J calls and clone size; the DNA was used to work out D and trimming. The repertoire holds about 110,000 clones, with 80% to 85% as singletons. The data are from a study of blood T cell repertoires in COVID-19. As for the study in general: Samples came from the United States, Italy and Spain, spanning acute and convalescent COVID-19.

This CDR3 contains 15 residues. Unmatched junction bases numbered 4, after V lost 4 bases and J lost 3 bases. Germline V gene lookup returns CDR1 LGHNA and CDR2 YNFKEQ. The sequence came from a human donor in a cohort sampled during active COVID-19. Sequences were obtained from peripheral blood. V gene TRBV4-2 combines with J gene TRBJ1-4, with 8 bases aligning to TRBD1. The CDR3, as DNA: TGTGCCAGCAGCCCGGACAGGGACGCTAATGAAAAACTGTTTTTT. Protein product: CASSPDRDANEKLFF.